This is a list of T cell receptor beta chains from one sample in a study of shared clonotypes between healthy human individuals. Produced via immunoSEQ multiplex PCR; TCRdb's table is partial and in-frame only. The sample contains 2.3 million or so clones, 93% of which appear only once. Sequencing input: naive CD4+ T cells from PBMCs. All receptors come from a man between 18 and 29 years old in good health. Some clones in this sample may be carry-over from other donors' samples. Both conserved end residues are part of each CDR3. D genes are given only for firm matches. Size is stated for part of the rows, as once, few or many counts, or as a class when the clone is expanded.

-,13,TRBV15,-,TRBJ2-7,TGTGCCACCAGCAGAGAAACAGGGCACGAGCAGTACTTC,CATSRETGHEQYF
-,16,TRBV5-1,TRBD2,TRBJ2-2,TGCGCCAGCAGTCCTCTAGCGGGATTGAACACCGGGGAGCTGTTTTTT,CASSPLAGLNTGELFF
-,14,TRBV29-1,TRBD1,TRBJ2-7,TGCAGCGCGCGAGACCGGGACAGAGCCTACGAGCAGTACTTC,CSARDRDRAYEQYF
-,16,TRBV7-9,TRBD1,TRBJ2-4,TGTGCCAGCAGCAAAACAGGGGAATCTGGGGGAAACATTCAGTACTTC,CASSKTGESGGNIQYF
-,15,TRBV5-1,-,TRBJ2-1,TGCGCCAGCAGCTTGGTGTCCGGGGCCAACAATGAGCAGTTCTTC,CASSLVSGANNEQFF
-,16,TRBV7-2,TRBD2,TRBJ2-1,TGTGCCAGCAGCTTACGGCCTAGCGGGAGACTCAATGAGCAGTTCTTC,CASSLRPSGRLNEQFF
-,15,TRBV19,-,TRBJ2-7,TGTGCCAGTAGTACCCGGACGGACGCCCCCTACGAGCAGTACTTC,CASSTRTDAPYEQYF
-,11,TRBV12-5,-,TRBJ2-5,TGTGCTAGTGGGGTCCATGTGAGTGGATACTTC,CASGVHVSGYF
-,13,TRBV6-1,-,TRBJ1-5,TGTGCCAGCAGCACAGGGTCGGGTCAGCCCCAGCATTTT,CASSTGSGQPQHF
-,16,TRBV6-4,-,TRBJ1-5,TGTGCCAGCAGGGGTGGGCCAATGGGGAGCAATCAGCCCCAGCATTTT,CASRGGPMGSNQPQHF
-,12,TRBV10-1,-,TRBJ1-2,TGCGCCAGCAGTGATCAGGATGGTGGCTACACCTTC,CASSDQDGGYTF
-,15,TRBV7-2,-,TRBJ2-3,TGTGCCAGCAGACCCGAACCCTCTAGCACAGATACGCAGTATTTT,CASRPEPSSTDTQYF
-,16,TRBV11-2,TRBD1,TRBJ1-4,TGTGCCAGCAGCCCTCGTTTGGGACAGGGGGGAGAAAAACTGTTTTTT,CASSPRLGQGGEKLFF
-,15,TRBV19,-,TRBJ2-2,TGTGCCAGTAGGACCGGGACCACGAACACCGGGGAGCTGTTTTTT,CASRTGTTNTGELFF
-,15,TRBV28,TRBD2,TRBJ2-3,TGTGCCAGCAGTCCACTAGCGGGAGTCCCAGATACGCAGTATTTT,CASSPLAGVPDTQYF
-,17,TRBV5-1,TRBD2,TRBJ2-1,TGCGCCAGCAGCCCGATAGCGGGAGGGCCGTCTGACAATGAGCAGTTCTTC,CASSPIAGGPSDNEQFF
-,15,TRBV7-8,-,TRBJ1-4,TGTGCCAGTACCCCTATTGAGGAGGCTAATGAAAAACTGTTTTTT,CASTPIEEANEKLFF
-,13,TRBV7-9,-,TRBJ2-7,TGTGCCAGCAGCTTAGCTAGGAGCTACGAGCAGTACTTC,CASSLARSYEQYF
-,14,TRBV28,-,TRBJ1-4,TGTGCCAGCAGTACCGGGACCACTAATGAAAAACTGTTTTTT,CASSTGTTNEKLFF
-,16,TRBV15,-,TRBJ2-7,TGTGCCACCAGCAGAGATTTTCCTGGTCAGGGCTACGAGCAGTACTTC,CATSRDFPGQGYEQYF
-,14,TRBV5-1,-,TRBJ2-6,TGCGCCAGCAGCGGGGGGCCTGGGGCCAACGTCCTGACTTTC,CASSGGPGANVLTF
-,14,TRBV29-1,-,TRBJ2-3,TGCAGCGTTGAGGCCGGGGGTGTCGCAGATACGCAGTATTTT,CSVEAGGVADTQYF
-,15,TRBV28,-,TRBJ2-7,TGTGCCAGCAGTGTCCGGGACGCCAACTCCTACGAGCAGTACTTC,CASSVRDANSYEQYF
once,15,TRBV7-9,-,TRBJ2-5,TGTGCCAGCAGCTTAAAGCGCCCTTACCAAGAGACCCAGTACTTC,CASSLKRPYQETQYF
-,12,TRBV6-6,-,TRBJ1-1,TGTGCCAGCAGTTACTCGCAGGGGAGAGCTTTCTTT,CASSYSQGRAFF
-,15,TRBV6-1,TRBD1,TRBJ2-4,TGTGCCAGCATCGACAGGGGGCGGGCCAAAAACATTCAGTACTTC,CASIDRGRAKNIQYF
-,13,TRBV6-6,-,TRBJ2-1,TGTGCCAGCAGTAGCACAGCCGTCAATGAGCAGTTCTTC,CASSSTAVNEQFF
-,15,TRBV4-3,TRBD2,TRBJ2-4,TGCGCCAGCAGCCAAGATACCCGACTAGCGGGAGGGTCAGACTTC,CASSQDTRLAGGSDF
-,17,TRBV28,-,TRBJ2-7,TGTGCCAGCAGTTCGGCACCAGGGGGCGGGAGTCTATACGAGCAGTACTTC,CASSSAPGGGSLYEQYF
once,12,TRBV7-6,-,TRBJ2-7,TGTGCCAGCAGCCCGGATCGGGGGGAGCAGTACTTC,CASSPDRGEQYF
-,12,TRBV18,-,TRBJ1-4,TGTGCCAGCTCTGGGGGCGGCGAAAAACTGTTTTTT,CASSGGGEKLFF
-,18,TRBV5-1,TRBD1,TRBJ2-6,TGCGCCAGCAGCCACCCCGCAGGGGGCGCAACTGGGGCCAACGTCCTGACTTTC,CASSHPAGGATGANVLTF
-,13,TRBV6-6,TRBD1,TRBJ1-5,TGTGCCAGCAGGGGACAGGGGACTCAGCCCCAGCATTTT,CASRGQGTQPQHF
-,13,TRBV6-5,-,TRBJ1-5,TGTGCCAGCACAGGGTCCCCCACTCAGCCCCAGCATTTT,CASTGSPTQPQHF
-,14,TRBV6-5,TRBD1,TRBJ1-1,TGTGCCAGCAGTCGACAGGGACTTGGTACTGAAGCTTTCTTT,CASSRQGLGTEAFF
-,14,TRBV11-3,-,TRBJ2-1,TGTGCCAGCAGCCCCGACAGCTACTACAATGAGCAGTTCTTC,CASSPDSYYNEQFF
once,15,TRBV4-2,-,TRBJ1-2,TGTGCCAGCAGCCAAGAGGGTAGGCAGAACTATGGCTACACCTTC,CASSQEGRQNYGYTF
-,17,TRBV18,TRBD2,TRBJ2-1,TGTGCCAGCTCACCACCGGGACTAGCGGGAGTTTTCAATGAGCAGTTCTTC,CASSPPGLAGVFNEQFF
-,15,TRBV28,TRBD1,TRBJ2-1,TGTGCCACAATCACCGGGACAGTCGTTTACAATGAGCAGTTCTTC,CATITGTVVYNEQFF
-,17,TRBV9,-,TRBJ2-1,TGTGCCAGCAGCGCAGTAGCTCCCAGGGCAGGTTACAATGAGCAGTTCTTC,CASSAVAPRAGYNEQFF
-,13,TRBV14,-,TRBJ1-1,TGTGCCAGCAGCCAAGAAGGATTTTCTGAAGCTTTCTTT,CASSQEGFSEAFF
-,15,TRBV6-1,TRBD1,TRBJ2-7,TGTGCCAGCAGCTCCGGACAGGCGATGGGCTACGAGCAGTACTTC,CASSSGQAMGYEQYF
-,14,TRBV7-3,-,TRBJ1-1,TGTGCCAGCAGCCTCTGGGGGGGTGGCACTGAAGCTTTCTTT,CASSLWGGGTEAFF
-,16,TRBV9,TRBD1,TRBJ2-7,TGTGCCAGCAGCGTAGGTGGGACAGTCCTTACCTACGAGCAGTACTTC,CASSVGGTVLTYEQYF
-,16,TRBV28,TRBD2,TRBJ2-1,TGTGCCAGCAGGCCCCTGACTAGCGGGAGTTGGAATGAGCAGTTCTTC,CASRPLTSGSWNEQFF
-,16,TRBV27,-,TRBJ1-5,TGTGCCAGCAGTTTATCATGGGTCGGGGGAAATCAGCCCCAGCATTTT,CASSLSWVGGNQPQHF
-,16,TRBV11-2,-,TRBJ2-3,TGTGCCAGCAGCTTATATCCAGGACTTAGCACAGATACGCAGTATTTT,CASSLYPGLSTDTQYF
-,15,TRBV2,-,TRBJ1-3,TGTGCCAGCAGTATGGGGCAGGGGTCTGGAAACACCATATATTTT,CASSMGQGSGNTIYF
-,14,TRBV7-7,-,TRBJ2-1,TGTGCCAGCAGCTTAGCGGGAGTGTCCAATGAGCAGTTCTTC,CASSLAGVSNEQFF
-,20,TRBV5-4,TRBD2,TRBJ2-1,TGTGCCAGCAGCTTGGCTTTGGTGGCGGGAGGGATCAGCTCCTACAATGAGCAGTTCTTC,CASSLALVAGGISSYNEQFF
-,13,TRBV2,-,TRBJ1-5,TGTGCCAGCACAGGGAGAGAAGGTCAGCCCCAGCATTTT,CASTGREGQPQHF
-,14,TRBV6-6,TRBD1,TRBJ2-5,TGTGCCAGCAGGCGGACAGGGTTAGGAGAGACCCAGTACTTC,CASRRTGLGETQYF
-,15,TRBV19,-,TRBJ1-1,TGTGCCAGTAGTACCGAACAGCCGGGGAACACTGAAGCTTTCTTT,CASSTEQPGNTEAFF
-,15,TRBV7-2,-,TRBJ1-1,TGTGCCAGCAGCTTAGCGGTATACATGAACACTGAAGCTTTCTTT,CASSLAVYMNTEAFF